The rows below give T cell receptor beta chains drawn from one sample of a study of blood T cell repertoires in COVID-19. Profiling relied on immunoSEQ multiplex PCR, and the TCRdb table lists in-frame clones only, not all of them. Of 90,000 to 150,000 clones in the sample, 65% to 90% were seen once. Sequencing was performed on peripheral blood. These receptors were taken from an older man with acute or convalescent COVID-19. Each CDR3 is given with its conserved first and last residue. The D gene is left open where the match is weak. Where a row states a size, it is once, few, many or the class of an expanded clone; other rows omit it.

abundance	v_gene	j_gene	d_gene	CDR3nt	CDR3aa
.	TRBV5-8	TRBJ2-5	TRBD2	TGTGCCAGCAGCCCGTCGCGGGGGGTCTTACAAGAGACCCAGTACTTC	CASSPSRGVLQETQYF
.	TRBV9	TRBJ1-5	.	TGTGCCAGCAGCGTACAGGCAGGGGGCAATCAGCCCCAGCATTTT	CASSVQAGGNQPQHF
.	TRBV28	TRBJ1-4	.	TGTGCCAGCAGCCCCCCAGGAGGGAGGGGTGAAAAACTGTTTTTT	CASSPPGGRGEKLFF
.	TRBV11-2	TRBJ1-1	.	TGTGCCAGCAGCCCTTATACAGCGAACACTGAAGCTTTCTTT	CASSPYTANTEAFF
.	TRBV18	TRBJ1-2	.	TGTGCCAGCTCAAGGGGAACACAGGAGAAAGCTGGGGATGGCTACACCTTC	CASSRGTQEKAGDGYTF
once	TRBV10-3	TRBJ2-7	TRBD1	TGTGCCATCAGTGAAGGGGACAGGGTTGGATACGAGCAGTACTTC	CAISEGDRVGYEQYF
.	TRBV28	TRBJ1-5	.	TGTGCCAGCAGTTCGGACAGAAATCAGCCCCAGCATTTT	CASSSDRNQPQHF
few	TRBV5-1	TRBJ1-6	.	TGCGCCAGCAGAAGTCAGGGAAGCTCCTATAATTCACCCCTCCACTTT	CASRSQGSSYNSPLHF
.	TRBV7-2	TRBJ2-1	TRBD2	TGTGCCAGCAGCTTAGCATCTAGCGGGTGGGGCTCCTACAATGAGCAGTTCTTC	CASSLASSGWGSYNEQFF
.	TRBV7-6	TRBJ2-3	.	TGTGCCACCACCCGGGGGTCCACAGATACGCAGTATTTT	CATTRGSTDTQYF
.	TRBV11-1	TRBJ1-1	.	TGTGCCAGCAGCCTAGGGTACAAAAACACTGAAGCTTTCTTT	CASSLGYKNTEAFF
.	TRBV6-1	TRBJ1-1	.	TGTGCCAGCAGTGACCCCGTCGGAGGGCTCGGGGGTGGCACTGAAGCTTTCTTT	CASSDPVGGLGGGTEAFF
.	TRBV28	TRBJ2-7	.	TGTGCCAGCAGTCAGGGGCCCCTCTTCCAGTACTTC	CASSQGPLFQYF
.	TRBV7-3	TRBJ2-1	TRBD2	TGTGCCAGCAGCCCGTCGGCAAAGTTGACTAGCGGGCGCGCCTACAATGAGCAGTTCTTC	CASSPSAKLTSGRAYNEQFF
.	TRBV6-1	TRBJ1-2	TRBD1	TGTGCCAGCAGGCGGGGACAGACTAACTATGGCTACACCTTC	CASRRGQTNYGYTF
.	TRBV10-3	TRBJ2-3	.	TGTGCCATCAGTGAGTCCGTACAGGGTGATACGCAGTATTTT	CAISESVQGDTQYF
.	TRBV18	TRBJ1-1	TRBD1	TGTGCCAGCTCAGGACAGGCCCCGCCTGAAGCTTTCTTT	CASSGQAPPEAFF
.	TRBV15	TRBJ2-7	.	TGTGCCACCAGCAGAGAAGGGTCCGGGACTCCGGGGGTTAGGAGCTCCTACGAGCAGTACTTC	CATSREGSGTPGVRSSYEQYF
few	TRBV6-6	TRBJ2-7	.	TGTGCCAGCAGTTACTCACAGGGCAACGAGCAGTACTTC	CASSYSQGNEQYF
.	TRBV7-2	TRBJ2-3	.	TGTGCCAGCAGCTTAGACCAGGGTGGGACAGATACGCAGTATTTT	CASSLDQGGTDTQYF